This TCR beta chain was recovered during a study of blood T cell repertoires in COVID-19. Study information: The study drew acute and convalescent COVID-19 samples from the United States, Italy and Spain.

In the authors' methods: Nucleated cell number was recorded as an estimate derived from reference gene primer amplification. Profiled with immunoSEQ multiplex PCR; TCRdb holds only in-frame clones, not every one. The V and J calls and clone size are taken from that table; D and trimming were inferred from the DNA. The sample holds some 180,000 clones, roughly 85% seen once. The germline V and J ends were trimmed by 6 bases and 5 bases, with 6 bases remaining between them. Germline V gene lookup returns CDR1 KGHDR and CDR2 SFDVKD. The CDR3 sequence is 11 residues long. This receptor was identified in a man aged 35-49 years who had recovered from COVID-19. The sequenced sample consisted of PBMCs or T cells enriched from blood (not recorded which). The chain joins TRBV24-1 to TRBJ1-2, with a possible D match to TRBD1 (6 bases). CDR3 region: CATSTGYGYTF. DNA for the CDR3: TGTGCCACCAGTACAGGGTATGGCTACACCTTC.